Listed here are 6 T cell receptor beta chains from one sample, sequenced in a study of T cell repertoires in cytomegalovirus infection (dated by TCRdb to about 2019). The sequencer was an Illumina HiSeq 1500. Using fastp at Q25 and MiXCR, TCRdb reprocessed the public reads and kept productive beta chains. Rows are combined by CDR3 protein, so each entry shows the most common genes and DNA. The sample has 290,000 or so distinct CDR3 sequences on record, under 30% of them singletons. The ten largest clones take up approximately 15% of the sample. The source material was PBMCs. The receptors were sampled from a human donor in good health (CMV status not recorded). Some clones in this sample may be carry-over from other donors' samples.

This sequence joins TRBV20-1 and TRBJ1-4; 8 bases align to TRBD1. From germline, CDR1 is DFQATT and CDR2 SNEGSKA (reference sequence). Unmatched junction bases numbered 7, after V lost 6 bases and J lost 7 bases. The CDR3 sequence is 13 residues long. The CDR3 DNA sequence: TGCAGTGCAGCGGACAGGGCAAGTGAAAAACTGTTTTTT. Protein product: CSAADRASEKLFF.

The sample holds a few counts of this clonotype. The chain's CDR3 is CATSENRVPYEQYF. The CDR3 DNA follows: TGTGCCACCAGTGAAAACAGGGTTCCCTACGAGCAGTACTTC. The chain is built from TRBV24-1 and TRBJ2-7; possible D gene TRBD1, 6 bases. The V and J ends lost 4 bases and 2 bases respectively, with 11 bases between them. The CDR3 is made up of 14 amino acids. Germline values: CDR1 KGHDR, CDR2 SFDVKD.

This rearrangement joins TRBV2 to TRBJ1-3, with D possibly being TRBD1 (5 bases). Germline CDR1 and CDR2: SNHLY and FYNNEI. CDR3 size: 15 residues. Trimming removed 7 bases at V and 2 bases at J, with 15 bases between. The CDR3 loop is CASTRDDGPGNTIYF. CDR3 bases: TGTGCCAGCACCCGGGACGACGGACCTGGAAACACCATATATTTT.

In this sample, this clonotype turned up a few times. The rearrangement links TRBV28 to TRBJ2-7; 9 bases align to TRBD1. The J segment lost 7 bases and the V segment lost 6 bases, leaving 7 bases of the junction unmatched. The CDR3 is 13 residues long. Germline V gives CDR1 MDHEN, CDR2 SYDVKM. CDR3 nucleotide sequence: TGTGCCAGCAGGGCACAGGGGGCGAGGGAGCAGTACTTC. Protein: CASRAQGAREQYF.

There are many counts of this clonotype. The CDR3 DNA is TGTGCCAGTTCTACTGGCACCCTTGGGTACTTC. This encodes CASSTGTLGYF. The J gene is TRBJ2-7, the V gene TRBV6-2 or TRBV6-3; no definite D call. The CDR3 has 11 residues. The V and J ends lost 9 bases and 12 bases respectively, with 18 bases between them. Germline values: CDR1 MNHEY, CDR2 SVGEGT.

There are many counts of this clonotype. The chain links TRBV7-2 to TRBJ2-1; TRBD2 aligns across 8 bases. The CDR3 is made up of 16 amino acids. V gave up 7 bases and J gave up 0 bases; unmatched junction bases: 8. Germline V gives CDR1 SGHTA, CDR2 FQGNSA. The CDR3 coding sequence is TGTGCCAGCACTCCGAATCGGGGGGGCTCCTACAATGAGCAGTTCTTC. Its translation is CASTPNRGGSYNEQFF.